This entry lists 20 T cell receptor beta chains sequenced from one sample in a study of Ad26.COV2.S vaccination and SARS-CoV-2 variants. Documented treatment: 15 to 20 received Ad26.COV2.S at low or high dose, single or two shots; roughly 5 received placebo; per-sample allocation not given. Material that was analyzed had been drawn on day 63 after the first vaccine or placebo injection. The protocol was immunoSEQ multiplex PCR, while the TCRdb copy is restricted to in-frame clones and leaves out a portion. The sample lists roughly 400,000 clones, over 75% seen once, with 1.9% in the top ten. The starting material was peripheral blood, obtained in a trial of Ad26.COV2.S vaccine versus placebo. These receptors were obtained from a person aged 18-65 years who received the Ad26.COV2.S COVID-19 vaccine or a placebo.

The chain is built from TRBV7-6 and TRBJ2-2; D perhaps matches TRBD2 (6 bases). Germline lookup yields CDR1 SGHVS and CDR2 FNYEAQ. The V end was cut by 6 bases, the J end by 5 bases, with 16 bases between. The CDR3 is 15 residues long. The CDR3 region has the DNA TGTGCCAGCAGACCCGACCGGGGGAATACCGGGGAGCTGTTTTTT. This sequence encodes CASRPDRGNTGELFF.

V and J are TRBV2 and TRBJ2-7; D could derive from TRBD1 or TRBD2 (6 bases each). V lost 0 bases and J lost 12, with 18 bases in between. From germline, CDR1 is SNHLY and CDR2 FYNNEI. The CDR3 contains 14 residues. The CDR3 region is CASSEALPEGVRYF. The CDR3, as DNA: TGTGCCAGCAGTGAAGCGCTTCCGGAGGGGGTAAGGTACTTC. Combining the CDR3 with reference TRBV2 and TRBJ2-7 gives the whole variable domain EPEVTQTPSHQVTQMGQEVILRCVPISNHLYFYWYRQILGQKVEFLVSFYNNEISEKSEIFDDQFSVERPDGSNFTLKIRSTKLEDSAMYFCASSEALPEGVRYFGPGTRLTVT.

For the CDR3, the DNA is TGTGCCAGCAGCCCAGGGACTAGCGACTACAATGAGCAGTTCTTC. It translates to CASSPGTSDYNEQFF. The rearrangement joins TRBV7-9 to TRBJ2-1; 10 bases match TRBD2. This CDR3 is built from 15 residues. Germline V gene lookup returns CDR1 SEHNR and CDR2 FQNEAQ (reference sequence). V was clipped by 5 bases and J by 3 bases; unmatched bases: 4.

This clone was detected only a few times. As DNA, the CDR3 is TGTGCCAGCTCTCAGAGCCACGGGAGCGAGCAGTACTTC. Amino acids: CASSQSHGSEQYF. The V call is TRBV18, the J call TRBJ2-7; weak D call: TRBD2 (6 bases). V lost 6 bases and J 6 bases, leaving 15 bases between the germline ends. This CDR3 is built from 13 residues. Germline V CDR1 and CDR2: KGHSH, LQKENI.

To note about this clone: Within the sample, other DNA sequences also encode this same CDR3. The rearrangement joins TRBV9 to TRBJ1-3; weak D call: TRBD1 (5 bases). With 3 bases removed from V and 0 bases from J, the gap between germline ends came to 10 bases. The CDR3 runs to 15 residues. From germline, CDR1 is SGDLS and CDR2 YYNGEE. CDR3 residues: CASSAQGFSGNTIYF. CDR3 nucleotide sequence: TGTGCCAGCAGCGCGCAGGGATTCTCTGGAAACACCATATATTTT.

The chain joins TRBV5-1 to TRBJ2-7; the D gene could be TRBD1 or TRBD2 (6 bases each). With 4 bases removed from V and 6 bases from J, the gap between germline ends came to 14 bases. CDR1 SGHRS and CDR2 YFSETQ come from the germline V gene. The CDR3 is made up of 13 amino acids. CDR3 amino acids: CASSPGGGAEQYF. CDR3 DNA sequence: TGCGCCAGCAGCCCCGGGGGCGGGGCCGAGCAGTACTTC.

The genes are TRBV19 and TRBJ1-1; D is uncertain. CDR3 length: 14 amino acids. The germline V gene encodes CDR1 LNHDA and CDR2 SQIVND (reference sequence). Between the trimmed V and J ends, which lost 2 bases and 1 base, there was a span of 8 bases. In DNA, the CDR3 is TGTGCCAGTAGTATAAAGGACGAGAACACTGAAGCTTTCTTT. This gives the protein CASSIKDENTEAFF.

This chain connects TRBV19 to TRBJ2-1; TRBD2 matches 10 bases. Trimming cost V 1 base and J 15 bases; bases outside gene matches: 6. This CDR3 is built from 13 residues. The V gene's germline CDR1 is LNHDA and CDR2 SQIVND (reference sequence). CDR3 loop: CASSIGGTSDPFF. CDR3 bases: TGTGCCAGTAGTATAGGCGGGACTAGCGATCCGTTCTTC. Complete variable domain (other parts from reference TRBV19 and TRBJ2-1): DGGITQSPKYLFRKEGQNVTLSCEQNLNHDAMYWYRQDPGQGLRLIYYSQIVNDFQKGDIAEGYSVSREKKESFPLTVTSAQKNPTAFYLCASSIGGTSDPFFGPGTRLTVL.

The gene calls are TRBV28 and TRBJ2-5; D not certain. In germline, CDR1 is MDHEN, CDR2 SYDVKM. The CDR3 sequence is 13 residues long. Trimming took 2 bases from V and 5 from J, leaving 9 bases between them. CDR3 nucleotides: TGTGCCAGCAGTTTACCCCACGGGGAGACCCAGTACTTC. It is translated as CASSLPHGETQYF.

This CDR3 reads CATSSPGRPTQYF. As DNA, the CDR3 is TGTGCCACCAGTTCACCGGGACGGCCGACCCAGTACTTC. The chain is built from TRBV15 and TRBJ2-5; D assignment may be TRBD1 or TRBD2 (5 bases each). This CDR3 contains 13 residues. The V gene's germline CDR1 is LNHNV and CDR2 YYDKDF (reference sequence). V was shortened by 6 bases and J by 7 bases, with 15 bases between the two germline ends.

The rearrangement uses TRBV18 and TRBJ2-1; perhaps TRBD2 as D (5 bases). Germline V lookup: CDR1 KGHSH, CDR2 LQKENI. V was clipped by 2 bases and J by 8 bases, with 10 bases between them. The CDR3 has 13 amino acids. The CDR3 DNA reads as TGTGCCAGCTCACCAGAACTGGAGGATGAGCAGTTCTTC. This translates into CASSPELEDEQFF.

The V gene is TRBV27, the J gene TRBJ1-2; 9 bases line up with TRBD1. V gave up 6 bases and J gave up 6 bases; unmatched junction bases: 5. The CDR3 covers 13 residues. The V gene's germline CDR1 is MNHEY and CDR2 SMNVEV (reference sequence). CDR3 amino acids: CASRVTGGDGYTF. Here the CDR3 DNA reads TGTGCCAGCAGGGTGACAGGGGGTGATGGCTACACCTTC.

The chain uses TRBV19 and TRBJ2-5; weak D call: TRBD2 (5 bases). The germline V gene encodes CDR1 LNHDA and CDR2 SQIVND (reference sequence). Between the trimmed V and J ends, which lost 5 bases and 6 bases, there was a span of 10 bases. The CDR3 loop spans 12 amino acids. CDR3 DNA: TGTGCCAGTAGTTTGCTCGGGAAGACCCAGTACTTC. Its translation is CASSLLGKTQYF.

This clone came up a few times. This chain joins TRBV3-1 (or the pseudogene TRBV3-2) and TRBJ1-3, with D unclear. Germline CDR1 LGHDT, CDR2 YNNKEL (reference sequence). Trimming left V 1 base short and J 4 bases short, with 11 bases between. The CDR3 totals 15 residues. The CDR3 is CASSQGTGYGNTIYF. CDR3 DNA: TGTGCCAGCAGCCAAGGTACTGGGTACGGAAACACCATATATTTT.

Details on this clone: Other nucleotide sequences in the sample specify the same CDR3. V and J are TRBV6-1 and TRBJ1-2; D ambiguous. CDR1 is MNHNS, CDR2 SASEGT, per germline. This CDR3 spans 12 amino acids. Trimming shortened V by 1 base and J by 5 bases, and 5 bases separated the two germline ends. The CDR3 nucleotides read TGTGCCAGCAGTGAAGGGTCGTATGGCTACACCTTC. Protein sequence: CASSEGSYGYTF.

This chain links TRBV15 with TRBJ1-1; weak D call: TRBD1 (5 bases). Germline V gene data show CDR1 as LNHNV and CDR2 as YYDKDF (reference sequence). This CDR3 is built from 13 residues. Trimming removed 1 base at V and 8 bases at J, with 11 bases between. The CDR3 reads CATSRGWGEEAFF. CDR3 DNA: TGTGCCACCAGCAGAGGGTGGGGGGAAGAAGCTTTCTTT.

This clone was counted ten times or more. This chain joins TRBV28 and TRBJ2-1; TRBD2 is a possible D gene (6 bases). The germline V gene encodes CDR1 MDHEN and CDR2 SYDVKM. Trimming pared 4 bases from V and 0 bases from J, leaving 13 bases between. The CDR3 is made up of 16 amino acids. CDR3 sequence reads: CASSSMRESSYNEQFF. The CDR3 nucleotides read TGTGCCAGCAGTTCCATGCGGGAAAGCTCCTACAATGAGCAGTTCTTC.

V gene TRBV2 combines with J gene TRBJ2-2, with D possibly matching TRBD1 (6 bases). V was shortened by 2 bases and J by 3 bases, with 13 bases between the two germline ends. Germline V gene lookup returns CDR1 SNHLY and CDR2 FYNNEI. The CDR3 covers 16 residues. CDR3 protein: CASSEWDKFHTGELFF. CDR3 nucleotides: TGTGCCAGCAGTGAATGGGACAAATTCCACACCGGGGAGCTGTTTTTT.

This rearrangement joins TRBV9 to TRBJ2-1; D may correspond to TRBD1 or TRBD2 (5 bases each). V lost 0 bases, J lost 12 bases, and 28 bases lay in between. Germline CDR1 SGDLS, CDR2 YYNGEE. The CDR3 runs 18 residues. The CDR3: CASSVGDQDYSLLTRQFF. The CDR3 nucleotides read TGTGCCAGCAGCGTAGGGGACCAGGATTACAGTCTGCTTACAAGGCAGTTCTTC.

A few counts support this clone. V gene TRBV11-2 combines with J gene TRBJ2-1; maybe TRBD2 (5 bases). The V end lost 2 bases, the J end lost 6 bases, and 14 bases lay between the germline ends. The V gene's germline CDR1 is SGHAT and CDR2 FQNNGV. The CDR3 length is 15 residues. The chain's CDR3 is CASSLQLAGSNEQFF. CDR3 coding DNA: TGTGCCAGCAGCTTACAATTGGCGGGTAGCAATGAGCAGTTCTTC.